One and the same sample provided the 14 T cell receptor beta chains below, sequenced in a study of blood T cell repertoires in COVID-19. Profiled with immunoSEQ multiplex PCR; TCRdb holds only in-frame clones, not every one. This sample has about 280,000 clones, with around four fifths found just once. What was sequenced was peripheral blood. The receptors originated from a woman in her forties or fifties who had recovered from COVID-19.

The rearrangement joins TRBV30 to TRBJ1-2; the D is unclear. V dropped 0 bases and J dropped 2 bases, with 7 bases sitting between them. This CDR3 region has 13 residues. Germline V gene lookup returns CDR1 GTSNPN and CDR2 SVGIG (reference sequence). Here the CDR3 reads CAWSVSGNYGYTF. CDR3 bases: TGTGCCTGGAGTGTATCCGGGAACTATGGCTACACCTTC.

This clone was found a few times. The CDR3 sequence: CASTYRGEYGYTF. The CDR3 coding sequence is TGTGCCAGCACCTACAGGGGAGAATATGGCTACACCTTC. V is TRBV5-5 and J is TRBJ1-2; 7 bases map to TRBD1. J gave up 5 bases and V 6 bases, and 7 bases lay outside the gene matches. The CDR3 sequence is 13 residues long. Germline CDR1 and CDR2: SGHKS and YYEKEE (reference sequence).

The chain links TRBV28 to TRBJ2-3; 8 bases align to TRBD2. Trimming removed 8 bases from V and 7 bases from J; junction bases left unmatched: 11. This CDR3 contains 14 residues. The germline CDR1 and CDR2 sequences are MDHEN and SYDVKM. CDR3 DNA: TGTGCCAGCGCTAGCGGGTACGGGGGAAATACGCAGTATTTT. Protein product: CASASGYGGNTQYF.

The chain recombines TRBV5-1 with TRBJ1-2; TRBD1 agrees at 11 bases. The CDR3 sequence is 16 residues long. V lost 2 bases to trimming and J lost 8 bases; unmatched junction nucleotides: 11. CDR1 is SGHRS and CDR2 is YFSETQ in the germline V gene. CDR3 sequence (DNA): TGCGCCAGCAGCTTAGCACCCCCGGGACAGGGGGACGGCTACACCTTC. Residues: CASSLAPPGQGDGYTF.

The chain joins TRBV6-5 to TRBJ2-3; tentative D call: TRBD2 (6 bases). V was trimmed by 7 bases and J by 4 bases, leaving 18 bases between them. CDR3 length equals 15 residues. From germline, CDR1 is MNHEY and CDR2 SVGAGI. CDR3 amino acids: CASTSDLGGADTQYF. As DNA, the CDR3 is TGTGCCAGCACCTCAGATTTGGGAGGAGCAGATACGCAGTATTTT.

The J gene is TRBJ2-2, the V gene TRBV19; D perhaps matches TRBD1 (6 bases). This CDR3 comprises 17 residues. Germline V gene lookup returns CDR1 LNHDA and CDR2 SQIVND (reference sequence). Trimming left V 3 bases short and J 3 bases short, with 17 bases between. This chain's CDR3 is CASSILQGFIHTGELFF. Written as DNA, the CDR3 is TGTGCCAGTAGTATCCTTCAGGGGTTTATTCACACCGGGGAGCTGTTTTTT.

The sample holds one count of this clone. This sequence joins TRBV5-5 and TRBJ1-4, with a weak D call TRBD1 (6 bases). V was pared by 4 bases and J by 0 bases, with 19 bases between. In germline, CDR1 is SGHKS, CDR2 YYEKEE (reference sequence). This CDR3 is built from 18 residues. The CDR3 region is CASSARDTPRATNEKLFF. The CDR3 DNA is TGTGCCAGCAGCGCTCGGGACACCCCAAGGGCAACTAATGAAAAACTGTTTTTT.

The V call is TRBV19, the J call TRBJ1-2; TRBD1 matches 8 bases. Germline V lookup: CDR1 LNHDA, CDR2 SQIVND (reference sequence). This CDR3 comprises 13 residues. With V trimmed by 5 bases and J by 6 bases, 5 bases remained unmatched. CDR3 sequence: CASSLTGVNGYTF. In DNA form, the CDR3 reads TGTGCCAGTAGTCTGACAGGGGTAAATGGCTACACCTTC.

The V gene is TRBV4-1, the J gene TRBJ1-2; 12 bases align to TRBD1. CDR3 size: 17 residues. The germline V gene encodes CDR1 MGHRA and CDR2 YSYEKL. V trimming: 0 bases; J trimming: 7 bases; junction bases outside the gene matches: 9. CDR3 nucleotide sequence: TGCGCCAGCAGCCAAGAAGGGACAGGGGGCGGTTCTGCTGGCTACACCTTC. Protein sequence: CASSQEGTGGGSAGYTF.

The CDR3 region is CASSYSRADPQYF. CDR3 bases: TGTGCCAGCAGTTACTCGAGAGCGGATCCGCAGTATTTT. The chain couples TRBV6-5 to TRBJ2-3, with D possibly matching TRBD2 (5 bases). The CDR3 contains 13 residues. Germline CDR1 is MNHEY and CDR2 is SVGAGI. The germline V and J ends were trimmed by 0 bases and 10 bases, with 11 bases remaining between them.

The chain employs TRBV28 and TRBJ2-3, with 10 bases that match TRBD1. This CDR3 has 15 amino acids. V shed 6 bases and J 4 bases; nucleotides not matched to a gene: 7. The germline gives CDR1 MDHEN, CDR2 SYDVKM. DNA of the CDR3: TGTGCCAGCAGACCGGGACAGGGGTTTGCAGATACGCAGTATTTT. Translating gives CASRPGQGFADTQYF.

The chain recombines TRBV5-4 with TRBJ2-7, with a tentative D call TRBD2 (6 bases). Germline V lookup: CDR1 SGHNT, CDR2 YYREEE (reference sequence). This CDR3 is built from 14 residues. Trimming stripped 2 bases from V and 6 bases from J, with 15 bases between. The CDR3 DNA reads as TGTGCCAGCAGCTTCGGGGGACGGGGCCGCGAGCAGTACTTC. It codes for CASSFGGRGREQYF.

V and J are TRBV4-3 and TRBJ1-6; D not resolved. The CDR3 runs 14 residues. Germline CDR1 reads LGHNA; CDR2 reads YSLEER. V dropped 1 base and J dropped 7 bases, with 8 bases sitting between them. As DNA, the CDR3 is TGCGCCAGCAGCCAAGTTCCCGTCAATTCACCCCTCCACTTT. Translated: CASSQVPVNSPLHF.

The rearrangement joins TRBV9 to TRBJ2-3; 10 bases are shared with TRBD2. Germline CDR1 and CDR2: SGDLS and YYNGEE. The CDR3 has 16 amino acids. Trimming cost V 0 bases and J 6 bases; bases outside gene matches: 7. The CDR3 coding sequence is TGTGCCAGCAGCGTAGCACTAGCGGGGATGCACGATACGCAGTATTTT. Translated: CASSVALAGMHDTQYF.